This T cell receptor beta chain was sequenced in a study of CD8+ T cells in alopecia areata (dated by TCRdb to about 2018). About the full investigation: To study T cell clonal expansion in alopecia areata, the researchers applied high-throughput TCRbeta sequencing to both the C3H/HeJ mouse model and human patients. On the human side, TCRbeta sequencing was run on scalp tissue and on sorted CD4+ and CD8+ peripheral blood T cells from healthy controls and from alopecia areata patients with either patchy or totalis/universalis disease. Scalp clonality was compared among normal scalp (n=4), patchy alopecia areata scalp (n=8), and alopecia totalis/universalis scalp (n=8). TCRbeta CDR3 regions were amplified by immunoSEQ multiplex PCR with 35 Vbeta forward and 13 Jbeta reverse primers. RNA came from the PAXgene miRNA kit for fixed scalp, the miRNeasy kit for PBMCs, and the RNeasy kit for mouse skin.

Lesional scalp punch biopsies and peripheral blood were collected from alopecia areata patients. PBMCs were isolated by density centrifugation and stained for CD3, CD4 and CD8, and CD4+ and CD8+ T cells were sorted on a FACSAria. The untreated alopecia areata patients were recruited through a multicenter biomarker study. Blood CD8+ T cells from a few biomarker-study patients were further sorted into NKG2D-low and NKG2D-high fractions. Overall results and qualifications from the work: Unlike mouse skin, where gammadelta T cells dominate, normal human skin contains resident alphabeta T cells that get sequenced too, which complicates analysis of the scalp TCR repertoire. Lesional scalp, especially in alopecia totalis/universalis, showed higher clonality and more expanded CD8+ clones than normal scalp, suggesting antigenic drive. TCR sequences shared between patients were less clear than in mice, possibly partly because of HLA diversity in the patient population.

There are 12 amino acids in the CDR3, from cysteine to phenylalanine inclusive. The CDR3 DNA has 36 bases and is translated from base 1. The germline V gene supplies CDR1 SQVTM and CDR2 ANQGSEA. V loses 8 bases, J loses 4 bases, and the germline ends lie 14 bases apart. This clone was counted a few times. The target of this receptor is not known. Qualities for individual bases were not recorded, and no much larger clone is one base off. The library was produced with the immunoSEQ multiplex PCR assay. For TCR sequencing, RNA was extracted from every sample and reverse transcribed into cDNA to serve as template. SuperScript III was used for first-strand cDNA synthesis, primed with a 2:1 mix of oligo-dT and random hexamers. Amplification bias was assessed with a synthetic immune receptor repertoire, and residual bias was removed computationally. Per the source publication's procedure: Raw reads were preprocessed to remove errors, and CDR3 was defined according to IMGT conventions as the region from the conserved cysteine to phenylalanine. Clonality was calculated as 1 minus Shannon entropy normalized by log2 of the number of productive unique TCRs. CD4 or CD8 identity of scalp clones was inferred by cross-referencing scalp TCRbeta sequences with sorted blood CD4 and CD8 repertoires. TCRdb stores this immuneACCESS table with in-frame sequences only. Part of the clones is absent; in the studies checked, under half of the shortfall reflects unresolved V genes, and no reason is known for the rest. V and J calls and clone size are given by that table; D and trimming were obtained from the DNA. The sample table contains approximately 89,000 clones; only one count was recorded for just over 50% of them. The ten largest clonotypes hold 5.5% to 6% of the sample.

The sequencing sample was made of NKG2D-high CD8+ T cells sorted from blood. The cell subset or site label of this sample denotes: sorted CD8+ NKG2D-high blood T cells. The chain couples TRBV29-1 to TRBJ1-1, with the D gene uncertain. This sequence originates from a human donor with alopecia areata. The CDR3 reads CSTIHTGTEAFF. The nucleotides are TGCAGCACAATCCACACGGGCACTGAAGCTTTCTTT.